Listed here is a single T cell receptor beta chain. Antigen specificity is unknown. Every bit of the isolated RNA underwent reverse transcription, so sequencing read expressed TCRB transcripts. Profiled with immunoSEQ multiplex PCR; TCRdb holds only in-frame clones, not every one. The sample includes under 550,000 clones, roughly an eighth of them seen just once. The CDR3 contains 15 residues. The germline CDR1 and CDR2 sequences are SGHDN and FVKESK. Between the trimmed V and J ends, which lost 1 base and 2 bases, there was a span of 9 bases. The entry originates in a study of beta chain features in type 1 diabetes. General study points: For cells with high TCR expression, cDNA sequencing could yield over-representation.

The origin of this receptor is a woman younger than 30 in good health. The rearrangement links TRBV14 to TRBJ2-4; D gene ambiguous. What was sequenced was naive CD4+ T cells from blood. CDR3: CASSQGHVSKNIQYF. The CDR3, as DNA: TGTGCCAGCAGCCAAGGACACGTTTCCAAAAACATTCAGTACTTC.